What follows is one T cell receptor beta chain and its context. The source of the sample is a study of control samples from healthy donors and cancer patients. Measured with immunoSEQ multiplex PCR; TCRdb has only the in-frame clones, and not every one. The sample includes 150,000 or so clones, 92% of them seen just once. Trimming removed 3 bases from V and 4 bases from J; junction bases left unmatched: 4. The V gene's germline CDR1 is MDHEN and CDR2 SYDVKM. This CDR3 has 15 residues. The chain couples TRBV28 to TRBJ2-4; 9 positions agree with TRBD1. The receptor was derived from a woman aged 25 to 39 in good health. Sequenced material: blood. CDR3 bases: TGTGCCAGCAGTTTCTTGACAGGGGGTAAAAACATTCAGTACTTC. Translating it yields CASSFLTGGKNIQYF.